The 16 T cell receptor beta chains reported below all come from one sample, sequenced in a study of Graves' ophthalmopathy and Graves' hyperthyroidism. Transcripts of RNA were the source for amplifying TCR beta CDR3 regions. Following a first-round RT-PCR that used HTBI primers, a second-round multiplex PCR was carried out. Each CDR3 protein gets one entry after TCRdb re-called the multiplex PCR reads with MiXCR. The table includes about 210,000 distinct CDR3 sequences, roughly 27% detected once. Sequenced material: peripheral blood. These receptors were obtained from a man in his forties or fifties with Graves' ophthalmopathy.

This clonotype has a handful of counts. The CDR3: CASTGTDNSPLHF. The CDR3 DNA sequence: TGTGCCAGCACCGGGACAGATAATTCACCCCTCCACTTT. J is TRBJ1-6 and V is TRBV6-2 or TRBV6-3; TRBD1 aligns across 7 bases. Unmatched junction bases numbered 2, after V lost 7 bases and J lost 5 bases. The length of the CDR3 is 13 residues. Germline values: CDR1 MNHEY, CDR2 SVGEGT.

This clonotype was picked up many times. V is TRBV6-1 and J is TRBJ2-4; 8 nucleotides agree with TRBD1. The CDR3 runs 15 residues. The germline V gene has CDR1 MNHNS and CDR2 SASEGT. V lost 8 bases and J lost 3; bases outside the gene matches: 9. The CDR3 nucleotides read TGTGCCAGCGCAGATCCGGGACAGGACAAAAACATTCAGTACTTC. Its translation is CASADPGQDKNIQYF.

This clonotype has a count of ten or more. The chain has TRBV12-3 or TRBV12-4 and TRBJ2-3; 14 bases fit TRBD2. J lost 7 bases, V lost 4 bases, and 7 bases had no gene match. The CDR3 totals 16 residues. Here the CDR3 reads CASSSGLAGVPNTQYF. CDR3 DNA sequence: TGTGCCAGCAGTTCGGGACTAGCGGGAGTGCCGAATACGCAGTATTTT.

The sample holds many counts of this clonotype. The CDR3 sequence: CSVAGTTSSNEQFF. The CDR3, as DNA: TGCAGCGTGGCCGGGACTACCTCGAGCAATGAGCAGTTCTTC. The chain uses TRBV29-1 and TRBJ2-1; 7 bases align to TRBD2. Germline assignment: CDR1 SQVTM and CDR2 ANQGSEA. CDR3 length equals 14 residues. V dropped 6 bases and J dropped 6; count of bases not matched to a gene: 11.

This clonotype was found many times. The J gene is TRBJ2-2, the V gene TRBV5-1, with D tentatively TRBD2 (6 bases). Trimming shortened V by 1 base and J by 1 base, and 11 bases separated the two germline ends. CDR1 is SGHRS and CDR2 is YFSETQ in the germline V gene. The CDR3 has 16 amino acids. CDR3 nucleotides: TGCGCCAGCAGCTTGCGGGCGCGGGGGAACACCGGGGAGCTGTTTTTT. Its translation: CASSLRARGNTGELFF. The full variable domain, in which reference TRBV5-1 and TRBJ2-2 provide the parts outside the CDR3, is KAGVTQTPRYLIKTRGQQVTLSCSPISGHRSVSWYQQTPGQGLQFLFEYFSETQRNKGNFPGRFSGRQFSNSRSEMNVSTLELGDSALYLCASSLRARGNTGELFFGEGSRLTVL.

This clonotype came up many times. The rearrangement uses TRBV6-5 and TRBJ1-2, with 7 bases that match TRBD1. The length of the CDR3 is 13 residues. The junction had 4 bases not matched to a gene; V was cut back by 7 bases and J by 2 bases. Germline V lookup: CDR1 MNHEY, CDR2 SVGAGI. CDR3 in DNA: TGTGCCAGCACCGGGACAGAGAACTATGGCTACACCTTC. This translates into CASTGTENYGYTF.

This clonotype was observed a few times. The gene calls are TRBV7-9 and TRBJ2-7; D may be TRBD1 (6 bases). CDR3 length: 14 amino acids. Trimming left V 4 bases short and J 5 bases short, with 15 bases between. Germline CDR1 SEHNR, CDR2 FQNEAQ (reference sequence). The CDR3 DNA reads TGTGCCAGCAGCTCGACAGACAGGCTGGACGAGCAGTACTTC. Protein sequence: CASSSTDRLDEQYF. The full variable domain, with the rest looked up from reference TRBV7-9 and TRBJ2-7, is DTGVSQNPRHKITKRGQNVTFRCDPISEHNRLYWYRQTLGQGPEFLTYFQNEAQLEKSRLLSDRFSAERPKGSFSTLEIQRTEQGDSAMYLCASSSTDRLDEQYFGPGTRLTVT.

At least ten counts were recorded for this clonotype. The chain recombines TRBV30 with TRBJ1-1; D call uncertain. CDR3 length equals 13 residues. V was clipped by 3 bases and J by 1 base, with 9 bases between them. Germline CDR1 is GTSNPN and CDR2 is SVGIG (reference sequence). The CDR3 protein is CAWSPYSNTEAFF. The CDR3 coding sequence is TGTGCCTGGAGCCCATATTCGAACACTGAAGCTTTCTTT.

This clonotype was recorded at least ten times. The rearrangement links TRBV20-1 to TRBJ1-5; the match to TRBD1 covers 8 bases. Germline-derived CDR1 and CDR2 are DFQATT and SNEGSKA (reference sequence). The J segment lost 6 bases and the V segment lost 0 bases, leaving 10 bases of the junction unmatched. The CDR3 contains 16 residues. This CDR3 is CSAREVGRQGSQPQHF. The CDR3 DNA reads as TGCAGTGCTAGAGAAGTGGGGAGACAGGGGTCTCAGCCCCAGCATTTT.

Ten or more counts support this clonotype. The chain has TRBV12-3 or TRBV12-4 and TRBJ1-5; 7 nucleotides agree with TRBD1. Trimming removed 3 bases from V and 2 bases from J; junction bases left unmatched: 4. The CDR3 consists of 15 residues. The CDR3 is CASSLAGTGNQPQHF. The CDR3 DNA is TGTGCCAGCAGTTTGGCCGGGACAGGCAATCAGCCCCAGCATTTT.

Many counts were recorded for this clonotype. The chain recombines TRBV20-1 with TRBJ2-7, with unresolved D. Germline V gives CDR1 DFQATT, CDR2 SNEGSKA (reference sequence). V was pared by 6 bases and J by 4 bases, with 10 bases between. The CDR3 is made up of 11 amino acids. CDR3 sequence: CSASTGYEQYF. The CDR3 DNA reads TGCAGTGCCAGTACTGGATACGAGCAGTACTTC.

This clonotype was found many times. This chain connects TRBV6-5 to TRBJ2-2, with D perhaps matching TRBD2 (6 bases). Germline V lookup: CDR1 MNHEY, CDR2 SVGAGI. CDR3 length equals 17 residues. The V gene lost 0 bases and the J gene lost 5 bases, with 16 bases spanning the gap. The CDR3 nucleotides are TGTGCCAGCAGTTACTCGACATACGGGAGTGGTACCGGGGAGCTGTTTTTT. The encoded protein is CASSYSTYGSGTGELFF.

This clonotype was observed many times. This chain uses TRBV24-1 with TRBJ2-7, with a possible D match to TRBD1 (6 bases). This CDR3 contains 14 residues. Germline V CDR1 and CDR2: KGHDR, SFDVKD. V lost 3 bases, J lost 3 bases, and 11 bases lay in between. CDR3 residues: CATSDTGLFYEQYF. The DNA of the CDR3 is TGTGCCACCAGTGATACAGGGCTATTCTACGAGCAGTACTTC.

The chain is built from TRBV2 and TRBJ1-1; no reliable D call. This CDR3 region has 11 residues. V lost 6 bases, J lost 8 bases, and 10 bases lay in between. Germline CDR1 SNHLY, CDR2 FYNNEI. CDR3 sequence: CASRSSVEAFF. The CDR3, as DNA: TGTGCCAGCAGAAGTTCCGTAGAAGCTTTCTTT.

The chain recombines TRBV6-2 or TRBV6-3 with TRBJ1-5; possibly TRBD1 for D (5 bases). Germline V lookup: CDR1 MNHEY, CDR2 SVGEGT. This CDR3 spans 18 amino acids. Trimming shortened V by 4 bases and J by 0 bases, and 19 bases separated the two germline ends. The CDR3 DNA reads as TGTGCCAGCAGTTTCAGGACATTCCAGGATTATAGCAATCAGCCCCAGCATTTT. It is translated as CASSFRTFQDYSNQPQHF.

This clonotype has a count of ten or more. The chain combines TRBV28 with TRBJ2-7; possibly TRBD1 for D (6 bases). CDR1 and CDR2 from the germline V gene are MDHEN and SYDVKM. The CDR3 is made up of 12 amino acids. The V end was cut by 6 bases, the J end by 7 bases, with 13 bases between. The CDR3 DNA reads TGTGCCAGCAGATCCCCAGGGGATGAGCAGTACTTC. Translation gives CASRSPGDEQYF.